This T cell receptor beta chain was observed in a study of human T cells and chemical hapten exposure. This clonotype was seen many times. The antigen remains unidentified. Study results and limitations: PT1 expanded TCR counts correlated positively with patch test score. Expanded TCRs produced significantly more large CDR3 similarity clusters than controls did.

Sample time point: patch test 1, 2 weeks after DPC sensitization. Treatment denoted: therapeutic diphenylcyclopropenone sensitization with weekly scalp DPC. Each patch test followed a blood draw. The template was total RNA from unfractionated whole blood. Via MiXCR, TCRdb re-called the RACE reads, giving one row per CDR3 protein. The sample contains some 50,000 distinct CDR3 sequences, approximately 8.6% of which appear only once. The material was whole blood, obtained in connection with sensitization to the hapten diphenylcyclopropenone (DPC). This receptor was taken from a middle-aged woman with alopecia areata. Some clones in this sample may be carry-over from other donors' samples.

As DNA, the CDR3 is TGCAGCGCTGAGGTGCGGACAGACTTCTATGGCTACACCTTC. Its protein is CSAEVRTDFYGYTF. The J gene is TRBJ1-2, the V gene TRBV29-1; D might be TRBD1 (6 bases). The germline V gene has CDR1 SQVTM and CDR2 ANQGSEA. CDR3 length: 14 residues. V lost 7 bases and J lost 4, with 19 bases in between.